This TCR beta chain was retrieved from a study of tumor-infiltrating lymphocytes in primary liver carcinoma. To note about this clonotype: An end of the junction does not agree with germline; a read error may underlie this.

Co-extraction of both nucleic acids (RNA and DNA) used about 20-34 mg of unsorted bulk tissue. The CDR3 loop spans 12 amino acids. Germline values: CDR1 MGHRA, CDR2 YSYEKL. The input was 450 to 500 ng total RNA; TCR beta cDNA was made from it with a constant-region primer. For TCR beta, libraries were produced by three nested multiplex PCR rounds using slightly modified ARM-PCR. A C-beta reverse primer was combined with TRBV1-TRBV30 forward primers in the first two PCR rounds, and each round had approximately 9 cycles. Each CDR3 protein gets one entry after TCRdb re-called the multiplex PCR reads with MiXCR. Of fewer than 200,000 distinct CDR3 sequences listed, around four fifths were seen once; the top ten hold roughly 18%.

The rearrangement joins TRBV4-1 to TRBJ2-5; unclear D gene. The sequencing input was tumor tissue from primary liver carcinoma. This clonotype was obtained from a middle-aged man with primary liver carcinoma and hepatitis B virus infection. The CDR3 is CVSRQEGETQYF. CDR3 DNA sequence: TGCGTCAGCAGGCAAGAAGGGGAGACCCAGTACTTC.